This TCR beta chain was profiled in a study of T cell changes during pregnancy in multiple sclerosis. The method was immunoSEQ multiplex PCR; TCRdb's version includes in-frame clones alone and lacks a portion of them. Of about 44,000 clones listed, about nine tenths were seen once; the top ten hold roughly 0.7%. CDR3 length equals 15 residues. The germline V gene has CDR1 SNHLY and CDR2 FYNNEI. The V gene lost 0 bases and the J gene lost 5 bases, with 10 bases spanning the gap. This sequence originates from a female donor with multiple sclerosis, enrolled in a pregnancy study. Sequenced material: CD4+ T cells from peripheral blood mononuclear cells, taken in the first trimester of pregnancy. This chain uses TRBV2 with TRBJ2-2; weak D call: TRBD2 (6 bases). The CDR3 coding sequence is TGTGCCAGCAGTGAAGCGCTTCTAGCGACCGGGGAGCTGTTTTTT. It specifies CASSEALLATGELFF.